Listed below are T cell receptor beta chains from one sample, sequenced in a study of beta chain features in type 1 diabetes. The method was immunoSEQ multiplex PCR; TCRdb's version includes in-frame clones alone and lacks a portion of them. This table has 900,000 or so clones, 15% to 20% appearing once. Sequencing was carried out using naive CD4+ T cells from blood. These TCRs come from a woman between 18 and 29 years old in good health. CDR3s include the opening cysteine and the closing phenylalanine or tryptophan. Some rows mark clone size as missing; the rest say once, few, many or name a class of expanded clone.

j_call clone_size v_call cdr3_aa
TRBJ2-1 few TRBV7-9 CASSSIVGEQFF
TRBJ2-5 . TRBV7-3 CASSRGGTQETQYF
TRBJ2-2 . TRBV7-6 CASSSGDTDTGELFF
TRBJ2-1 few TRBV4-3 CASSQDSAGQDEQFF
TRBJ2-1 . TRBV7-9 CASSLGASGRAMEFF
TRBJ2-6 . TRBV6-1 CAISEQHLVPGANVLTF
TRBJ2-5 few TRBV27 CASSLTGVRRQETQYF
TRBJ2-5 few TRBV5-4 CASSPTGEETQYF
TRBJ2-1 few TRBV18 CASSPSVYNNEQFF
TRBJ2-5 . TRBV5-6 CASSSTGNQETQYF
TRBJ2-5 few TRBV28 CASKGLIQETQYF
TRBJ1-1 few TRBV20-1 CRGQQGVEAFF
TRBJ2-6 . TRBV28 CASSLNWDRGSNVLTF
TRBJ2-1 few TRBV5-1 CASSLASTSSYNEQFF
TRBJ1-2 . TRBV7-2 CASSLSRASGYTF
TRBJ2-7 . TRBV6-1 CASSSTQGTYEQYF
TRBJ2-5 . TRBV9 CASSVGLAGKETQYF
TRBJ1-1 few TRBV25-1 CASSDPKRANTEAFF
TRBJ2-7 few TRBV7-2 CASSTIAGGTYEQYF
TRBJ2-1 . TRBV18 CASSRSGTSYNEQFF
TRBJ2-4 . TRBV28 CASSLTGGFENIQYF
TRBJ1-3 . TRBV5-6 CASSLASGRLSSGNTIYF
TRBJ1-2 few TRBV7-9 CASSLQGTGAAGYTF
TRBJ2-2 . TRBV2 CASNGRNTGELFF
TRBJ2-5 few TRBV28 CASSIDAQETQYF
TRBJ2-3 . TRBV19 CASSKAGATDTQYF
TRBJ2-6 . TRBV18 CASSPGRSGANVLTF
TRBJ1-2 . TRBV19 CASSVPGVFGYTF
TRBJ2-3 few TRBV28 CASSSSSTDTQYF
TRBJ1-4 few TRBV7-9 CASSFDSLLNEKLFF
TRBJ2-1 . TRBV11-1 CASSRSVLAGHNEQFF
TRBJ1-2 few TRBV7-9 CASSLGTGGYTF
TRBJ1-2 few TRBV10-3 CAISEGTGRNYGYTF
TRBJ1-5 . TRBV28 CASTINYNQPQHF
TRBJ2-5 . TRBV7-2 CASSIDRARTQYF
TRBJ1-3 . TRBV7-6 CASSLEAQGSSSGNTIYF
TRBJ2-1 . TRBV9 CASSVGLTREQFF
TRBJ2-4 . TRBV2 CASSESRVGNIQYF
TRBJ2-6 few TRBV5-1 CASSLGSSGANVLTF
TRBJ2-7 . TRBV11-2 CASSPMGGRLSEQYF
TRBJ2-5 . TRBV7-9 CASSFSGRRQETQYF
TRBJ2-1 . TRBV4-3 CASSQTGQGWYNEQFF
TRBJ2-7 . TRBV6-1 CASIEKNEQYF
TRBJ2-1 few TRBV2 CASKLGSIAGGRYNEQFF
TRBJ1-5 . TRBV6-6 CASREPRATPNQPQHF